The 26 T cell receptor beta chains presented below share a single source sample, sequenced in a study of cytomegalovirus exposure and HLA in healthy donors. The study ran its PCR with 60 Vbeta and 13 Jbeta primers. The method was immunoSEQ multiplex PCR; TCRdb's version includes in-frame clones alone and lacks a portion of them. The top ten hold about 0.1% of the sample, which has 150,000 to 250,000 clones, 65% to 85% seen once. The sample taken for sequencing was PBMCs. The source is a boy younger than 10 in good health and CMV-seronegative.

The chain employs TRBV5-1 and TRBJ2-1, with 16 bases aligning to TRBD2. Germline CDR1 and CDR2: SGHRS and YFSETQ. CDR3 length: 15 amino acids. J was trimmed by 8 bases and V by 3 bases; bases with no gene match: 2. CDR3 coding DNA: TGCGCCAGCAGCTCCGGGACTAGCGGGGGGGATGAGCAGTTCTTC. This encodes CASSSGTSGGDEQFF.

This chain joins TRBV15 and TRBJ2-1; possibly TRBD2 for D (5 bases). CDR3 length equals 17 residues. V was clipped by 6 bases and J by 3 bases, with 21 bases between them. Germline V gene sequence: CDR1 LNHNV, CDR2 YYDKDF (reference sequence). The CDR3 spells CATSPRPSEASYNEQFF. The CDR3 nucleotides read TGTGCCACCAGTCCACGTCCTTCGGAGGCGAGCTACAATGAGCAGTTCTTC.

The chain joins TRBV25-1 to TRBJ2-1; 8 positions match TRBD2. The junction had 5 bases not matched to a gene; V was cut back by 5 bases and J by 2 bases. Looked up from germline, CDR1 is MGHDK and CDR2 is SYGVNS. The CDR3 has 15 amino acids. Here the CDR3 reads CASSLWRGAYNEQFF. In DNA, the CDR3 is TGTGCCAGCAGTTTATGGCGGGGGGCCTACAATGAGCAGTTCTTC.

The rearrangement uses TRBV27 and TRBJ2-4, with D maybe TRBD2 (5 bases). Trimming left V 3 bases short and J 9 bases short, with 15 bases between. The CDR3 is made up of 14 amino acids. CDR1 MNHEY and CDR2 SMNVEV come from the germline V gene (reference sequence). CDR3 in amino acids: CASSFEGFDGIQYF. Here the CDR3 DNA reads TGTGCCAGCAGTTTTGAGGGCTTTGATGGCATTCAGTACTTC.

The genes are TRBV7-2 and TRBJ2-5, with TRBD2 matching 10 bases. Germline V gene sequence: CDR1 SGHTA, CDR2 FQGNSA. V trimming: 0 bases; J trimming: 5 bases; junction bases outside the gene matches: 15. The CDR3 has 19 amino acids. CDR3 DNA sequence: TGTGCCAGCAGCTTAGCCGCTCGGCAGCGGGGGGGCCTCTGGGAGACCCAGTACTTC. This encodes CASSLAARQRGGLWETQYF.

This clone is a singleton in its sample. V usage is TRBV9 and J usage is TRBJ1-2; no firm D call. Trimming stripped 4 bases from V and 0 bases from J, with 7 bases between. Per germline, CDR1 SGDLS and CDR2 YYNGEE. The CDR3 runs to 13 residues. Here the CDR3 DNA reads TGTGCCAGCAGCCCCCTTACTAACTATGGCTACACCTTC. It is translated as CASSPLTNYGYTF. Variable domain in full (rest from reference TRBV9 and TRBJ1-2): DSGVTQTPKHLITATGQRVTLRCSPRSGDLSVYWYQQSLDQGLQFLIQYYNGEERAKGNILERFSAQQFPDLHSELNLSSLELGDSALYFCASSPLTNYGYTFGSGTRLTVV.

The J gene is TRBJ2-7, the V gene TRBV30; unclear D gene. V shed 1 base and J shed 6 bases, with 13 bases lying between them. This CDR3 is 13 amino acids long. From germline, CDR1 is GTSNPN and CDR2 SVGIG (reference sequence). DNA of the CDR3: TGTGCCTGGAGTGCATGGTCTTCGGGCGAGCAGTACTTC. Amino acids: CAWSAWSSGEQYF.

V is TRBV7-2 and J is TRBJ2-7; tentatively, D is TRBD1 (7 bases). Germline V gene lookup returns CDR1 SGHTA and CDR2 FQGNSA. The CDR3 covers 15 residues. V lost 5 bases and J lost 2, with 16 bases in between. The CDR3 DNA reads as TGTGCCAGCAGCCAAGGGGGGACAGTGCCCTACGAGCAGTACTTC. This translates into CASSQGGTVPYEQYF.

Here the CDR3 DNA reads TGTGCCAGCAGTTTGGCAGGGGGAGGTAATTCACCCCTCCACTTT. This encodes CASSLAGGGNSPLHF. The chain couples TRBV27 to TRBJ1-6; 7 bases align to TRBD1. With 3 bases clipped from V and 6 bases from J, the junction kept 5 bases outside the gene matches. The CDR3 extends over 15 amino acids. CDR1 and CDR2 (germline): MNHEY, SMNVEV (reference sequence).

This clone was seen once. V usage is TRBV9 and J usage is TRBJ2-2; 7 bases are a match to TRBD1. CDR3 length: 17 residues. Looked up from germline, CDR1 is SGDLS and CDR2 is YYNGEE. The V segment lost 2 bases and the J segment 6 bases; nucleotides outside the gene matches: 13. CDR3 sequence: CASSVLGTTRGPGELFF. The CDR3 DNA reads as TGTGCCAGCAGCGTTCTTGGGACAACAAGGGGGCCCGGGGAGCTGTTTTTT.

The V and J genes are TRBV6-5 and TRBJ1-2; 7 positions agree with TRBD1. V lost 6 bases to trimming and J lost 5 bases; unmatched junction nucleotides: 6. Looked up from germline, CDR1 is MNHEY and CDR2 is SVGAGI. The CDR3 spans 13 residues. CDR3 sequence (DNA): TGTGCCAGCAGCCTGACAGGGCTATATGGCTACACCTTC. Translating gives CASSLTGLYGYTF.

The CDR3 is CASSRTTGDKNIQYF. In DNA form, the CDR3 reads TGTGCCAGCTCACGCACGACAGGGGACAAAAACATTCAGTACTTC. The chain couples TRBV18 to TRBJ2-4; 8 bases fit TRBD1. V shed 4 bases, J shed 3 bases, and the junction held 5 bases outside the gene matches. The CDR3 is made up of 15 amino acids. The germline gives CDR1 KGHSH, CDR2 LQKENI.

The DNA for the CDR3 is TGTGCCAGCAGCCGGGAGCGGGCTGAAGCTTTCTTT. As protein: CASSRERAEAFF. This rearrangement joins TRBV7-9 to TRBJ1-1, with unresolved D. CDR1 and CDR2 from the germline V gene are SEHNR and FQNEAQ (reference sequence). Deletions cut 5 bases from V and 6 bases from J, with 10 bases between. The CDR3 covers 12 residues.

CDR3 sequence: CASSLPGHAYNEQFF. The CDR3 nucleotides read TGTGCCAGCAGCTTACCGGGACACGCCTACAATGAGCAGTTCTTC. V and J are TRBV5-8 and TRBJ2-1, with D tentatively TRBD1 (6 bases). There are 15 residues in the CDR3. Germline CDR1 reads SGHTS; CDR2 reads YDEGEE. Trimming shortened V by 2 bases and J by 2 bases, and 11 bases separated the two germline ends.

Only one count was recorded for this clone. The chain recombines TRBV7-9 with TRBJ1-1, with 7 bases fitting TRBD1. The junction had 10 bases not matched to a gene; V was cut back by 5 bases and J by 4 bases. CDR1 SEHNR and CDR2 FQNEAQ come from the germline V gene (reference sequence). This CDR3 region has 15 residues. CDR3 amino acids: CASSPHRGKVTEAFF. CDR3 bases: TGTGCCAGCAGCCCTCACAGGGGTAAGGTCACTGAAGCTTTCTTT.

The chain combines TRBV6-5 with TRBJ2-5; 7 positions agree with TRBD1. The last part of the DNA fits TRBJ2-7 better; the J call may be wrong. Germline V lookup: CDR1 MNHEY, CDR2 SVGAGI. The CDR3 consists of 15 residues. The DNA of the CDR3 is TGTGCCAGCAGTTACTCGAGACAGGGTCCCTACGAGCAGTACTTC. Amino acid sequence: CASSYSRQGPYEQYF.

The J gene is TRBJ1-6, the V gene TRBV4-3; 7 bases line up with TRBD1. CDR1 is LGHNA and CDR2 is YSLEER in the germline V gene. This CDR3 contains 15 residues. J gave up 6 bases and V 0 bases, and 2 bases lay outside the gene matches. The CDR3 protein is CASSQEGTANSPLHF. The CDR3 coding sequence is TGCGCCAGCAGCCAAGAAGGGACAGCTAATTCACCCCTCCACTTT.

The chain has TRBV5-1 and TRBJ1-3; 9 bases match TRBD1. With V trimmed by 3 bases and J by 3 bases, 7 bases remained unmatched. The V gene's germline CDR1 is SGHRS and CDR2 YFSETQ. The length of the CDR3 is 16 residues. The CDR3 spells CASSSSGQGNGNTIYF. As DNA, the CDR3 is TGCGCCAGCAGCTCCTCCGGACAGGGGAATGGAAACACCATATATTTT.

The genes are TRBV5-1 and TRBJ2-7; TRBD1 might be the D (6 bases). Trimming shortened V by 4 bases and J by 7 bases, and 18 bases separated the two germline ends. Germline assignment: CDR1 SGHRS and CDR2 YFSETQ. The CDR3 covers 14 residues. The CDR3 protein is CASSMDSGLGEQYF. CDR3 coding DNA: TGCGCCAGCAGCATGGACAGCGGCCTAGGGGAGCAGTACTTC.

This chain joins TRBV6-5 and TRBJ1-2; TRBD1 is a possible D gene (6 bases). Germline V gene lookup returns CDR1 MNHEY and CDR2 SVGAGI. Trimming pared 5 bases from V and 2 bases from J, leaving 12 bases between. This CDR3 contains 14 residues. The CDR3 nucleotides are TGTGCCAGCAGTAGGATGACAGGAAACTATGGCTACACCTTC. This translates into CASSRMTGNYGYTF.

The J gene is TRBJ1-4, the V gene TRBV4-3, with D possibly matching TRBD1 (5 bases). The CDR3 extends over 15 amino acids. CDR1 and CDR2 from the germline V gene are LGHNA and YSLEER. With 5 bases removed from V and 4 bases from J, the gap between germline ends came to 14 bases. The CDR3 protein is CASSSAGDFNEKLFF. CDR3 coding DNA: TGCGCCAGCAGCTCAGCGGGGGATTTTAATGAAAAACTGTTTTTT.

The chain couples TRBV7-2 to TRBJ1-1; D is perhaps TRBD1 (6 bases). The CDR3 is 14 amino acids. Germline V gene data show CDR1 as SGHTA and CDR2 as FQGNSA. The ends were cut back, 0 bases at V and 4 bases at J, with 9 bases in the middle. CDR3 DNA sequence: TGTGCCAGCAGCTTAGCGGGGGCTGTCACTGAAGCTTTCTTT. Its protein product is CASSLAGAVTEAFF.

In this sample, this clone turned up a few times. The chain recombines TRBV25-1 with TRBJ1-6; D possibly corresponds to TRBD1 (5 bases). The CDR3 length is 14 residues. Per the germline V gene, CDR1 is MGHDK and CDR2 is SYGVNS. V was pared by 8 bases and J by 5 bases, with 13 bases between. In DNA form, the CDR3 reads TGTGCCAGCCAGTCCGACAGAAATAATTCACCCCTCCACTTT. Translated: CASQSDRNNSPLHF.

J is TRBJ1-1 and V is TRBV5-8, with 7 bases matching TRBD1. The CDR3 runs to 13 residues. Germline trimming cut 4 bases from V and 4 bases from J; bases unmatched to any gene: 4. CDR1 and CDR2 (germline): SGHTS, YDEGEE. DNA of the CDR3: TGTGCCAGCAGCACAGGGGACGGCACTGAAGCTTTCTTT. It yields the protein CASSTGDGTEAFF.

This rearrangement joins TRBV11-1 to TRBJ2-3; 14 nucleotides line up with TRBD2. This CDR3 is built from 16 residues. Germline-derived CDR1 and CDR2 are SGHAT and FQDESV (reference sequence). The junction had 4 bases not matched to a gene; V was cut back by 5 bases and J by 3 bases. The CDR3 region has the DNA TGTGCCAGCAGCCGGACTAGCGGGGGGATAACAGATACGCAGTATTTT. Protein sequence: CASSRTSGGITDTQYF.

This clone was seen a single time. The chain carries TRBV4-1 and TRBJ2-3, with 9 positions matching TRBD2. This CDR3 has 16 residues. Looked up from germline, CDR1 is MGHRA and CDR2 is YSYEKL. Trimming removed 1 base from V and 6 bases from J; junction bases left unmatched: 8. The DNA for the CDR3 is TGCGCCAGCAGCCAAGGGACTAGCGTCTTGAGTGATACGCAGTATTTT. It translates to CASSQGTSVLSDTQYF.